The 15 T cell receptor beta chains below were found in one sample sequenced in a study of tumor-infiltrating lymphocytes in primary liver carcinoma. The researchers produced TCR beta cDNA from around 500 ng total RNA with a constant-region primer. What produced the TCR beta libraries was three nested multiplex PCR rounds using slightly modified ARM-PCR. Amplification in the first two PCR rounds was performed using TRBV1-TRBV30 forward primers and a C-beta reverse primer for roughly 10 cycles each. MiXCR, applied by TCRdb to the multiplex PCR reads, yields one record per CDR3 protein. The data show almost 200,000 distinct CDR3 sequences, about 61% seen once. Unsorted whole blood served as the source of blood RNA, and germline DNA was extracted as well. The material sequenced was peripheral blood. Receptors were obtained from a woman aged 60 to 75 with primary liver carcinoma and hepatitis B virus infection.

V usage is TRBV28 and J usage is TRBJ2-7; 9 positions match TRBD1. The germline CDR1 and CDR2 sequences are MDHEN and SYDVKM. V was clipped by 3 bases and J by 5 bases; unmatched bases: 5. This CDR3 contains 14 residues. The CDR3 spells CASSFRTGVDEQYF. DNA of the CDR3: TGTGCCAGCAGTTTCAGGACAGGGGTCGACGAGCAGTACTTC.

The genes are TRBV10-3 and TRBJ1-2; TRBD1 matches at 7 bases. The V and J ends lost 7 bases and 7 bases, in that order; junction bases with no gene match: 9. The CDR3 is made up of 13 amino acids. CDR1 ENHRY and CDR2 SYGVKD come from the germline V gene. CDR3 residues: CAIIQDRAPGYTF. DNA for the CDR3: TGTGCCATCATCCAAGACAGGGCTCCTGGCTACACCTTC.

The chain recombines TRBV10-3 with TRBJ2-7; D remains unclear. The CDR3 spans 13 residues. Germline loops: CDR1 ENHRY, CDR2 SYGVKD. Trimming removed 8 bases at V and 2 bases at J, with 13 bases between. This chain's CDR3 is CAIATRSAYEQYF. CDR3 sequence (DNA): TGTGCCATCGCGACACGTTCTGCCTACGAGCAGTACTTC.

CDR3 loop: CASVPGGGFYEQYF. The CDR3 region has the DNA TGTGCCAGCGTCCCGGGGGGGGGCTTCTACGAGCAGTACTTC. The chain employs TRBV7-9 and TRBJ2-7, with 8 bases matching TRBD2. V lost 8 bases to trimming and J lost 3 bases; unmatched junction nucleotides: 9. This CDR3 region has 14 residues. The germline CDR1 and CDR2 sequences are SEHNR and FQNEAQ (reference sequence).

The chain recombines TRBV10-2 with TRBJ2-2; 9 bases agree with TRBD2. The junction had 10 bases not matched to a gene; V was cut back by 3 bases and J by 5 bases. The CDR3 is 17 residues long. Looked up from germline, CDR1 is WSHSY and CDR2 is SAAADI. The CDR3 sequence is CASSDMVAGVGTGELFF. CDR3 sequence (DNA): TGCGCCAGCAGTGATATGGTAGCGGGAGTTGGGACCGGGGAGCTGTTTTTT.

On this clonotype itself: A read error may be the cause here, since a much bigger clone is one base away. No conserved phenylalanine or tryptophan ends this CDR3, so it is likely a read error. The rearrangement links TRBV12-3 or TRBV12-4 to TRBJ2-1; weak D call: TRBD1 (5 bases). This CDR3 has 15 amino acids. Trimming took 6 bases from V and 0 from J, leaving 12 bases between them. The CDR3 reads CASRGHSDSYNEQFS. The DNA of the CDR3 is TGTGCCAGCAGAGGACACTCCGACTCCTACAATGAGCAGTTCTCC.

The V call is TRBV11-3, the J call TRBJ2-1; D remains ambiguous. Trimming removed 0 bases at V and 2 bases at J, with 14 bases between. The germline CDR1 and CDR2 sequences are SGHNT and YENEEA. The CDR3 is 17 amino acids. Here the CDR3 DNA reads TGTGCCAGCAGCTTAGATCCAAGATCCCTTGCCTACAATGAGCAGTTCTTC. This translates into CASSLDPRSLAYNEQFF.

DNA for the CDR3: TGTGCCAGCAGTTTAATGCAGGGGGCTACCTACGAGCAGTACTTC. Translation gives CASSLMQGATYEQYF. The chain carries TRBV28 and TRBJ2-7; 8 bases line up with TRBD1. This CDR3 comprises 15 residues. J was trimmed by 2 bases and V by 2 bases; bases with no gene match: 5. The germline V gene encodes CDR1 MDHEN and CDR2 SYDVKM.

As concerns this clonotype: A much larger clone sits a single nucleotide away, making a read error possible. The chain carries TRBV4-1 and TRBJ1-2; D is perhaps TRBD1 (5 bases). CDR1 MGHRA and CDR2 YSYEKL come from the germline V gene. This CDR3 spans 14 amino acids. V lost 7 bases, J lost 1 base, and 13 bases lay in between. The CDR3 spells CASKVVRGNYGYTF. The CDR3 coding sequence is TGCGCCAGCAAGGTCGTGAGGGGTAACTATGGCTACACCTTC.

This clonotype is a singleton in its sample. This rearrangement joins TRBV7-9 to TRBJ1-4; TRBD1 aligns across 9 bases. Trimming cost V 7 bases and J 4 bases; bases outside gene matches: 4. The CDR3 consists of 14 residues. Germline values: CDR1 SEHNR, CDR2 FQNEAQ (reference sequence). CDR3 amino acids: CASKGGQGNEKLFF. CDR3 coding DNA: TGTGCCAGCAAAGGGGGACAGGGTAATGAAAAACTGTTTTTT.

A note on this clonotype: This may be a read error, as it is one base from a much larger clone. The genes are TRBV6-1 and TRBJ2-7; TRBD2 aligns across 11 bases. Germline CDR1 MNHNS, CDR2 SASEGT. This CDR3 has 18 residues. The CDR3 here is CASNEEGLAVYDQYEQYF. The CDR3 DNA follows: TGTGCCAGCAATGAAGAGGGACTAGCGGTTTACGACCAATACGAGCAGTACTTC.

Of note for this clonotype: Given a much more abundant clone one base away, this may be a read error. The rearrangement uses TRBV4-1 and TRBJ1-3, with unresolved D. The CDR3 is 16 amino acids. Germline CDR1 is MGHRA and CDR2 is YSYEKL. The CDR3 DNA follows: TGCGCCTGCAGCCAAGATCAACCCACCTCTGGAAACACCATATATTTT. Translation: CACSQDQPTSGNTIYF.

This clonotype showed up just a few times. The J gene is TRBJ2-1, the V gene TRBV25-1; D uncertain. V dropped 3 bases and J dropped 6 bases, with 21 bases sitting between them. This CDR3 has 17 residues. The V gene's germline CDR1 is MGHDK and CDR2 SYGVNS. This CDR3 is CASSEGSKPRTGNEQFF. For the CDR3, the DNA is TGTGCCAGCAGTGAGGGGTCAAAACCCCGAACTGGCAATGAGCAGTTCTTC.

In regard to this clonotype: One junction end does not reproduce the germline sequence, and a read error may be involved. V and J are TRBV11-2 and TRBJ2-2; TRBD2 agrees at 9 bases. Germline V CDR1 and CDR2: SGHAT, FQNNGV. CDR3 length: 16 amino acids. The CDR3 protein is CASSLGLAGITGKLFF. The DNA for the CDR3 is TGTGCCAGCAGCCTAGGTCTAGCGGGAATCACCGGGAAGCTGTTTTTT.

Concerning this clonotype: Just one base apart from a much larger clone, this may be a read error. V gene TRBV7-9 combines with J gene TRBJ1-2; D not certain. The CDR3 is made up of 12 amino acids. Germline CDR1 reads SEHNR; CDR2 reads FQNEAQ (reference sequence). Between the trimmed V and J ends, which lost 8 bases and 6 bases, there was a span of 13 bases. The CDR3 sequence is CASAASRNGYTF. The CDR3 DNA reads TGTGCCAGCGCAGCTTCCCGGAATGGCTACACCTTC.